The 7 T cell receptor beta chains below were found in one sample sequenced in a study of T-cell reconstitution after alpha-beta-depleted transplantation in children. The TCRbeta library incorporated unique molecular identifiers. From the PCR reads, TCRdb called clonotypes with MiXCR, one entry per CDR3 protein. The table lists about 360,000 distinct CDR3 sequences, 13% of them singletons. Sequencing was performed on PBMCs, taken from the stem cell graft. All receptors derive from a human donor who donated a stem cell graft to a child with Fanconi anemia.

This clonotype was seen a handful of times. J is TRBJ1-1 and V is TRBV11-2; the match to TRBD1 covers 7 bases. Germline trimming cut 4 bases from V and 1 base from J; bases unmatched to any gene: 6. Germline V CDR1 and CDR2: SGHAT, FQNNGV. The CDR3 extends over 15 amino acids. CDR3: CASSSRTGWNTEAFF. The CDR3 nucleotides are TGTGCCAGCAGCTCCCGGACAGGATGGAACACTGAAGCTTTCTTT.

The rearrangement joins TRBV27 to TRBJ1-2; tentatively, D is TRBD1 (6 bases). The CDR3 has 13 amino acids. Germline loops: CDR1 MNHEY, CDR2 SMNVEV (reference sequence). The V end lost 10 bases, the J end lost 4 bases, and 16 bases lay between the germline ends. The CDR3 DNA follows: TGTGCCACCCTAAGGGGCAGGGGCTATGGCTACACCTTC. This encodes CATLRGRGYGYTF.

The J gene is TRBJ2-2, the V gene TRBV7-6, with D possibly being TRBD1 (7 bases). The CDR3 loop spans 14 amino acids. Germline assignment: CDR1 SGHVS and CDR2 FNYEAQ. Trimming left V 4 bases short and J 5 bases short, with 11 bases between. Here the CDR3 reads CASSSTGRTGELFF. The CDR3 DNA reads as TGTGCCAGCAGCTCGACAGGGAGGACCGGGGAGCTGTTTTTT.

This clonotype has only a few counts. The chain carries TRBV6-2 or TRBV6-3 and TRBJ2-2, with 7 positions matching TRBD1. Per germline, CDR1 MNHEY and CDR2 SVGEGT. J lost 5 bases, V lost 2 bases, and 5 bases had no gene match. The CDR3 runs 15 residues. CDR3 sequence: CASSYGTELTGELFF. The CDR3 nucleotides read TGTGCCAGCAGTTACGGGACAGAGTTAACCGGGGAGCTGTTTTTT.

This clonotype appeared many times. The J gene is TRBJ1-1, the V gene TRBV6-5; unclear D gene. Germline CDR1 reads MNHEY; CDR2 reads SVGAGI. The CDR3 extends over 14 amino acids. V lost 4 bases and J lost 3, with 12 bases in between. CDR3 nucleotide sequence: TGTGCCAGCAGTTCGAACGGGGTGGACACTGAAGCTTTCTTT. Translated, it gives CASSSNGVDTEAFF.

This chain connects TRBV6-1 to TRBJ2-2; tentative D call: TRBD2 (6 bases). Germline V gene sequence: CDR1 MNHNS, CDR2 SASEGT. V was trimmed by 5 bases and J by 5 bases, leaving 15 bases between them. The CDR3 runs 15 residues. For the CDR3, the DNA is TGTGCCAGCAGTACCCCCGGAGGGTCAACCGGGGAGCTGTTTTTT. Protein product: CASSTPGGSTGELFF.

The chain's CDR3 is CASSSTETYEQYF. The CDR3 DNA sequence: TGTGCCAGCAGTTCGACAGAGACCTACGAGCAGTACTTC. V is TRBV7-9 and J is TRBJ2-7; D may be TRBD1 (5 bases). V was pared by 6 bases and J by 2 bases, with 11 bases between. CDR1 is SEHNR, CDR2 FQNEAQ, per germline (reference sequence). This CDR3 has 13 amino acids. The full variable domain, in which reference TRBV7-9 and TRBJ2-7 provide the parts outside the CDR3, is DTGVSQNPRHKITKRGQNVTFRCDPISEHNRLYWYRQTLGQGPEFLTYFQNEAQLEKSRLLSDRFSAERPKGSFSTLEIQRTEQGDSAMYLCASSSTETYEQYFGPGTRLTVT.